This T cell receptor (beta chain) was captured in a study of cytomegalovirus exposure and HLA in healthy donors. PCR amplification relied on 60 Vbeta primers (plus 13 Jbeta primers). TCRdb's table, derived via immunoSEQ multiplex PCR, lists solely in-frame clones and lacks some. The sample contains 150,000 to 200,000 clones, nearly 80% of which appear only once. The CDR3 consists of 15 residues. The germline V gene encodes CDR1 SGDLS and CDR2 YYNGEE. The ends lost 4 bases at V and 5 bases at J; junction bases unmatched: 5. This clone has more than one count but fewer than ten. The sequence derives from a man between 50 and 59 years old in good health and CMV-seropositive. V and J are TRBV9 and TRBJ1-6, with TRBD1 identical over 8 bases. Sequencing was carried out using PBMCs. CDR3 sequence: CASSPQTGDNSPLHF. DNA of the CDR3: TGTGCCAGCAGCCCACAGACAGGGGATAATTCACCCCTCCACTTT.